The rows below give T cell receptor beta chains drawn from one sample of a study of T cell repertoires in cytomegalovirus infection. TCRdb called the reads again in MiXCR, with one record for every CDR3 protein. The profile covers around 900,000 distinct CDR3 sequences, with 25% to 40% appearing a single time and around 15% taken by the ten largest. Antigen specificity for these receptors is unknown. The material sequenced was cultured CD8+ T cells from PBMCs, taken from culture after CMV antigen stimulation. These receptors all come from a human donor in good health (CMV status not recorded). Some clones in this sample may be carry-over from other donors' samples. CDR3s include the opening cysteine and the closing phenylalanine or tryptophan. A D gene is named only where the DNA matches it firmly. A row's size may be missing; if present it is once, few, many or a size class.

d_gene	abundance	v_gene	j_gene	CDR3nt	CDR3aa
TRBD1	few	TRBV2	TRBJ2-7	TGTGCCAGCAGTGACCGGGACAGGGGACCCTACGAGCAGTACTTC	CASSDRDRGPYEQYF
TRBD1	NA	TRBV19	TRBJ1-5	TGTGCCAGTATCGGGACAGGGGGAGGCAATCAGCCCCAGCATTTT	CASIGTGGGNQPQHF
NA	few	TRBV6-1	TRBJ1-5	TGTGCCAGCAGTGAAGGGGCAGGGTATAGGCAGCCCCAGCATTTT	CASSEGAGYRQPQHF
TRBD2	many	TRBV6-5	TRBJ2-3	TGTGCCAGCAGTTACTTTAGCGGGGGGCCGGGAGATACGCAGTATTTT	CASSYFSGGPGDTQYF
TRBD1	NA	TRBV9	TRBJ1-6	TGTGCCAGCAGCGTTCTGGGGACAGTGAATTCACCCCTCCACTTT	CASSVLGTVNSPLHF
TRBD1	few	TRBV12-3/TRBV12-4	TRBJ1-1	TGTGCCAGCAGTTCACAGGGGGTGGACACTGAAGCTTTCTTT	CASSSQGVDTEAFF
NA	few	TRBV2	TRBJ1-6	TGTGCCAGCAGTGGTGTGCCCCGGCTCCACTTT	CASSGVPRLHF
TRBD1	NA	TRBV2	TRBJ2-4	TGTGCCAGCCTGGACAGGGTGAACATTCAGTACTTC	CASLDRVNIQYF
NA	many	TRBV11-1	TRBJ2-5	TGTGCCAGCAGCTGGGAACCACTCGGCAAGGAGACCCAGTACTTC	CASSWEPLGKETQYF
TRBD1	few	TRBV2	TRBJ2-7	TGTGCCAGCAGGGGACAGGGCTCGTACGAGCAGTACTTC	CASRGQGSYEQYF
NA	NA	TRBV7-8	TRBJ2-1	TGTGCCAGCAGATTAGGACGCGGGGATCCCTACAATGAGGAGTTCTTC	CASRLGRGDPYNEEFF